Below, 3 T cell receptor beta chains from the same sample are listed, as sequenced in a study of technical replicates of blood from a handful of donors. The method was immunoSEQ multiplex PCR; TCRdb's version includes in-frame clones alone and lacks a portion of them. Found here are 79,000 or so clones, 90% to 95% of them singletons; the top ten hold 0.2% to 0.25%. The sample taken for sequencing was T cells isolated from PBMCs. The receptors were gathered from a human donor in good health.

The chain combines TRBV5-1 with TRBJ2-4; TRBD1 agrees at 8 bases. V lost 0 bases to trimming and J lost 6 bases; unmatched junction nucleotides: 2. From germline, CDR1 is SGHRS and CDR2 YFSETQ. This CDR3 is built from 14 residues. The CDR3 reads CASSLGQGRNIQYF. CDR3 bases: TGCGCCAGCAGCTTGGGACAGGGGAGAAACATTCAGTACTTC.

The V and J genes are TRBV10-3 and TRBJ1-1; D perhaps matches TRBD1 (6 bases). V lost 6 bases, J lost 4 bases, and 12 bases lay in between. CDR3 length: 13 residues. Germline CDR1 reads ENHRY; CDR2 reads SYGVKD. The CDR3 reads CAIRSTGSTEAFF. In DNA, the CDR3 is TGTGCCATCAGATCGACAGGCTCCACTGAAGCTTTCTTT.

V and J are TRBV7-3 and TRBJ2-1; 7 bases align to TRBD2. Germline V gene lookup returns CDR1 SGHTA and CDR2 FQGTGA. The CDR3 is 15 residues long. V was clipped by 2 bases and J by 4 bases; unmatched bases: 5. The CDR3 sequence: CASSLGGGSYNEQFF. CDR3 DNA: TGTGCCAGCAGCTTAGGCGGGGGATCATACAATGAGCAGTTCTTC.